The 23 T cell receptor beta chains listed next were all sequenced from one sample in a study of regulatory T cells in long-lasting Graves disease. Arm-PCR of CDR3 regions and iRepertoire HTBI primers were used to build TCR beta libraries. TCRdb used MiXCR to reprocess the multiplex PCR reads, holding one entry per CDR3 protein. Seen here are 550,000 or so distinct CDR3 sequences, 9.5% to 15% observed once, and the top ten hold roughly 8.9%. Described time point: newly diagnosed GD, antithyroid drugs for less than 3 months. There was RNA extracted from PBMCs, and the TCR library was made from it. These data also featured in a second study, about T cells in Graves' hyperthyroidism and ophthalmopathy.

The sequencing here drew on peripheral blood mononuclear cells (PBMCs), taken at new diagnosis, from a patient treated with antithyroid drugs. All receptors come from a woman aged 30 to 39 with Graves disease.

This clonotype was counted many times. The rearrangement links TRBV6-2 or TRBV6-3 to TRBJ2-7; 10 bases are a match to TRBD2. The CDR3 length is 16 residues. Trimming took 5 bases from V and 4 from J; bases not matched to a gene: 11. Germline lookup yields CDR1 MNHEY and CDR2 SVGEGT. The CDR3 loop is CASSTRTSGNDYEQYF. CDR3 sequence (DNA): TGTGCCAGCAGTACTCGAACTAGCGGGAACGATTACGAGCAGTACTTC.

V gene TRBV30 combines with J gene TRBJ2-3; no definite D call. CDR1 is GTSNPN, CDR2 SVGIG, per germline (reference sequence). The CDR3 runs to 13 residues. The ends were cut back, 2 bases at V and 3 bases at J, with 9 bases in the middle. The CDR3 DNA reads as TGTGCCTGGAGTTCGGTTCTGACAGATACGCAGTATTTT. This codes for CAWSSVLTDTQYF.

The gene calls are TRBV7-3 and TRBJ2-3, with a weak D call TRBD1 (6 bases). Germline assignment: CDR1 SGHTA and CDR2 FQGTGA. This CDR3 contains 16 residues. V was clipped by 5 bases and J by 0 bases, with 15 bases between them. In nucleotides, the CDR3 is TGTGCCAGCAGCCGTAGGGGGACATCCAGCACAGATACGCAGTATTTT. This translates into CASSRRGTSSTDTQYF. The complete variable domain, with remaining parts taken from reference TRBV7-3 and TRBJ2-3, reads GAGVSQTPSNKVTEKGKYVELRCDPISGHTALYWYRQSLGQGPEFLIYFQGTGAADDSGLPNDRFFAVRPEGSVSTLKIQRTERGDSAVYLCASSRRGTSSTDTQYFGPGTRLTVL.

This clonotype was found many times. The chain couples TRBV9 to TRBJ2-1, with TRBD2 identical over 10 bases. CDR1 is SGDLS and CDR2 is YYNGEE in the germline V gene. The CDR3 is made up of 17 amino acids. Unmatched junction bases numbered 10, after V lost 0 bases and J lost 7 bases. CDR3 DNA: TGTGCCAGCAGCGTAGGGCTAGCGGGAGCAACGAGGAATGAGCAGTTCTTC. Encoded protein: CASSVGLAGATRNEQFF.

This clonotype was recorded many times. The rearrangement links TRBV5-8 to TRBJ2-1, with D possibly matching TRBD2 (6 bases). CDR3 size: 15 residues. V lost 5 bases and J 6 bases, leaving 18 bases between the germline ends. The V gene's germline CDR1 is SGHTS and CDR2 YDEGEE. The CDR3 nucleotides are TGTGCCAGCAGTCTTTGGGGTAGCGGCCTCAATGAGCAGTTCTTC. This codes for CASSLWGSGLNEQFF.

This clonotype has at least ten counts. V and J are TRBV5-1 and TRBJ2-5, with unresolved D. Germline loops: CDR1 SGHRS, CDR2 YFSETQ. V was clipped by 0 bases and J by 1 base, with 13 bases between them. CDR3 length equals 16 residues. In nucleotides, the CDR3 is TGCGCCAGCAGCTTGGCGGTGGGATCGGCCCAAGAGACCCAGTACTTC. Protein sequence: CASSLAVGSAQETQYF.

This clonotype was recorded many times. The V call is TRBV20-1, the J call TRBJ2-5, with D possibly matching TRBD1 (6 bases). Germline CDR1 DFQATT, CDR2 SNEGSKA (reference sequence). Trimming shortened V by 3 bases and J by 5 bases, and 19 bases separated the two germline ends. The CDR3 totals 15 residues. The chain's CDR3 is CSASPAQRGGETQYF. For the CDR3, the DNA is TGCAGTGCTAGCCCCGCCCAGAGAGGGGGTGAGACCCAGTACTTC.

At least ten counts were recorded for this clonotype. The chain links TRBV3-1 to TRBJ2-1; D is ambiguous. V was shortened by 1 base and J by 9 bases, with 4 bases between the two germline ends. This CDR3 is built from 11 residues. Per germline, CDR1 LGHDT and CDR2 YNNKEL (reference sequence). CDR3 in amino acids: CASSQVGEQFF. The DNA of the CDR3 is TGTGCCAGCAGCCAAGTCGGTGAGCAGTTCTTC.

V is TRBV5-1 and J is TRBJ1-4; weak D call: TRBD1 (5 bases). The V end lost 4 bases, the J end lost 8 bases, and 18 bases lay between the germline ends. The CDR3 is 15 residues long. CDR1 and CDR2 (germline): SGHRS, YFSETQ. The CDR3 sequence: CASSVGTQTGEKLFF. The CDR3 nucleotides read TGCGCCAGCAGCGTTGGGACTCAAACGGGAGAAAAACTGTTTTTT.

J is TRBJ1-1 and V is TRBV18; D gene ambiguous. Germline values: CDR1 KGHSH, CDR2 LQKENI. V dropped 4 bases and J dropped 2 bases, with 17 bases sitting between them. CDR3 size: 16 residues. For the CDR3, the DNA is TGTGCCAGCTCACGTGGGAACAGCTTGATTAACACTGAAGCTTTCTTT. Translated, it gives CASSRGNSLINTEAFF.

This clonotype was detected ten times or more. This chain joins TRBV2 and TRBJ2-2; TRBD1 or TRBD2 may be the D gene (5 bases each). The CDR3 loop spans 14 amino acids. V was shortened by 1 base and J by 6 bases, with 9 bases between the two germline ends. Germline-derived CDR1 and CDR2 are SNHLY and FYNNEI. The CDR3 nucleotides are TGTGCCAGCAGTGAAGTGATGGGGGCCGGGGAGCTGTTTTTT. It yields the protein CASSEVMGAGELFF.

In its sample, this clonotype was seen once. The chain couples TRBV19 to TRBJ2-1; 8 positions match TRBD2. V shed 6 bases, J shed 16 bases, and the junction held 20 bases outside the gene matches. This CDR3 has 15 residues. Germline V gives CDR1 LNHDA, CDR2 SQIVND (reference sequence). The CDR3 coding sequence is TGTGCCAGTAGCCGGAGCGGGAGTTGGGTCCCCGAGGTTTTCTTC. This sequence encodes CASSRSGSWVPEVFF.

This clonotype was found many times. This sequence joins TRBV6-5 and TRBJ2-7; 7 nucleotides align to TRBD1. The V gene's germline CDR1 is MNHEY and CDR2 SVGAGI. With V trimmed by 2 bases and J by 6 bases, 7 bases remained unmatched. The CDR3 length is 14 residues. Written as DNA, the CDR3 is TGTGCCAGCAGTTACAAGAGGGGGCGAGGCGAGCAGTACTTC. It codes for CASSYKRGRGEQYF.

This clonotype has more than one count but fewer than ten. The V and J genes are TRBV6-1 and TRBJ1-1; a possible D gene is TRBD1 (5 bases). Trimming took 5 bases from V and 7 from J, leaving 32 bases between them. Germline values: CDR1 MNHNS, CDR2 SASEGT. The CDR3 consists of 19 residues. The CDR3 region has the DNA TGTGCCAGCAGTCCTGTAGGGGCGACCCCGGGGGAGCACGGTAATGAAGCTTTCTTT. Translated, it gives CASSPVGATPGEHGNEAFF.

Many counts were recorded for this clonotype. CDR3 DNA: TGTGCCACCAGTGACAGCGGGAGGGGTAACAATGAGCAGTTCTTC. This gives the protein CATSDSGRGNNEQFF. The chain employs TRBV24-1 and TRBJ2-1, with 10 bases lining up with TRBD2. Germline assignment: CDR1 KGHDR and CDR2 SFDVKD. The CDR3 contains 15 residues. J was trimmed by 5 bases and V by 4 bases; bases with no gene match: 4.

The CDR3 sequence: CASSQMSGSSYNEQFF. CDR3 nucleotides: TGCGCCAGCAGCCAAATGAGCGGGAGCTCCTACAATGAGCAGTTCTTC. This sequence joins TRBV5-1 and TRBJ2-1, with TRBD2 matching over 8 bases. Losses at the gene ends were 4 bases for V and 0 bases for J; bases not matched to a gene: 6. There are 16 residues in the CDR3. Germline V gene sequence: CDR1 SGHRS, CDR2 YFSETQ. Full variable domain (rest looked up from reference TRBV5-1 and TRBJ2-1): KAGVTQTPRYLIKTRGQQVTLSCSPISGHRSVSWYQQTPGQGLQFLFEYFSETQRNKGNFPGRFSGRQFSNSRSEMNVSTLELGDSALYLCASSQMSGSSYNEQFFGPGTRLTVL.

This clonotype was counted at least ten times. The chain recombines TRBV6-1 with TRBJ2-5, with D possibly being TRBD1 (6 bases). CDR3 length: 18 amino acids. Germline loops: CDR1 MNHNS, CDR2 SASEGT. The V end was cut by 8 bases, the J end by 1 base, with 26 bases between. The chain's CDR3 is CASERQADSLNTQETQYF. The DNA for the CDR3 is TGTGCCAGCGAAAGACAGGCCGACTCCTTAAACACCCAAGAGACCCAGTACTTC.

V gene TRBV20-1 combines with J gene TRBJ2-1; D is perhaps TRBD2 (5 bases). The CDR3 spans 14 residues. The V gene's germline CDR1 is DFQATT and CDR2 SNEGSKA (reference sequence). Trimming stripped 0 bases from V and 4 bases from J, with 10 bases between. As DNA, the CDR3 is TGCAGTGCTAGAGACCCTACTAGATACAATGAGCAGTTCTTC. It specifies CSARDPTRYNEQFF.

This clonotype showed up many times. CDR3 sequence (DNA): TGCAGTGCTAGAGTCACAAACGCAGGGGGCTATGGCTACACCTTC. It encodes CSARVTNAGGYGYTF. The chain carries TRBV20-1 and TRBJ1-2, with 7 bases aligning to TRBD1. J was trimmed by 4 bases and V by 1 base; bases with no gene match: 9. Germline loops: CDR1 DFQATT, CDR2 SNEGSKA (reference sequence). There are 15 residues in the CDR3.

By sample fraction, this clonotype is medium-sized. The V and J genes are TRBV7-6 and TRBJ2-1; a weak D match, TRBD1 (6 bases). The CDR3 has 16 amino acids. Trimming left V 5 bases short and J 1 base short, with 15 bases between. CDR1 is SGHVS and CDR2 is FNYEAQ in the germline V gene. The CDR3 reads CASSPPGRGSYNEQFF. The CDR3, as DNA: TGTGCCAGCAGCCCACCGGGCAGGGGATCCTACAATGAGCAGTTCTTC.

This clonotype was counted many times. The chain carries TRBV5-5 and TRBJ1-1, with D unresolved. Trimming cost V 5 bases and J 5 bases, with 22 bases left between them. Germline V gene sequence: CDR1 SGHKS, CDR2 YYEKEE (reference sequence). This CDR3 spans 16 amino acids. CDR3 sequence reads: CASSQSMGRMETEAFF. Written as DNA, the CDR3 is TGTGCCAGCAGTCAGAGTATGGGCCGGATGGAGACTGAAGCTTTCTTT.

This clonotype was seen at least ten times. Compared with germline, one end of the junction differs, possibly owing to a read error. The gene calls are TRBV18 and TRBJ2-6; D remains unclear. This CDR3 spans 15 amino acids. Looked up from germline, CDR1 is KGHSH and CDR2 is LQKENI. The DNA for the CDR3 is TGTGCCAGCTCGCCACAGAGCTCTGGGGCCAACGTCCTGACTTTC. Its protein is CASSPQSSGANVLTF.

The J gene is TRBJ2-2, the V gene TRBV5-1, with 11 bases matching TRBD2. Per germline, CDR1 SGHRS and CDR2 YFSETQ. The CDR3 has 15 residues. Trimming at V came to 5 bases and at J to 5 bases, leaving 5 bases not matched to a gene. In DNA, the CDR3 is TGCGCCAGCAGGGGACTAGCGGATGAGACCGGGGAGCTGTTTTTT. Residues: CASRGLADETGELFF.